The entry below describes one T cell receptor (beta chain). The record originates from a study of shared clonotypes between healthy human individuals. This CDR3 is 17 amino acids long. V was pared by 1 base and J by 4 bases, with 17 bases between. Germline V lookup: CDR1 MNHNS, CDR2 SASEGT. Splitting of each subset's genomic DNA was done evenly across several immunoSEQ plates. Only in-frame clones appear in the TCRdb table, and some are missing; sequencing was by immunoSEQ multiplex PCR. The table has some 2.3 million clones, roughly 93% seen once; the top ten hold 0.35% to 0.45%. V is TRBV6-1 and J is TRBJ2-1, with D maybe TRBD1 (5 bases). Sequences were obtained from naive CD4+ T cells from PBMCs. Subset specified: CD45RA+ positively selected. The sequence was collected from a man aged 18 to 30 in good health. Some clones in this sample may be carry-over from other donors' samples. CDR3: CASSEEGRVVLYNEQFF. In DNA, the CDR3 is TGTGCCAGCAGTGAAGAAGGCAGGGTCGTACTGTACAATGAGCAGTTCTTC.